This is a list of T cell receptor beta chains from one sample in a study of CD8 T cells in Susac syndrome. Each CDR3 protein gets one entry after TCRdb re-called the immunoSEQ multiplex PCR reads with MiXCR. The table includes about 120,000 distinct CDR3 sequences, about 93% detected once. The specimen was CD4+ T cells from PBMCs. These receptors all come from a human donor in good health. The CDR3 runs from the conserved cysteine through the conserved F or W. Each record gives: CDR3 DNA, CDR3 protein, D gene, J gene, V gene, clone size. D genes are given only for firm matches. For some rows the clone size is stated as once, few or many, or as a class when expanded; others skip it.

cdr3_nt: TGTGCCAGCAGTTTAGGTGGGCGTTCAGATACGCAGTATTTT
cdr3_aa: CASSLGGRSDTQYF
d_call: .
j_call: TRBJ2-3
v_call: TRBV27
clone_size: .

cdr3_nt: TGCGCCAGCAGCTTGGAGGGGTTAAGGGCCAACGTCCTGACTTTC
cdr3_aa: CASSLEGLRANVLTF
d_call: .
j_call: TRBJ2-6
v_call: TRBV5-1
clone_size: .

cdr3_nt: TGTGCCATCAGTTTCGGGACAGCGTCAAGCTACGAGCAGTACTTC
cdr3_aa: CAISFGTASSYEQYF
d_call: TRBD1
j_call: TRBJ2-7
v_call: TRBV10-3
clone_size: .

cdr3_nt: TGTGCCAGCAGCAGCTATATCTCTGGGGCCAACGTCCTGACTTTC
cdr3_aa: CASSSYISGANVLTF
d_call: .
j_call: TRBJ2-6
v_call: TRBV28
clone_size: .

cdr3_nt: TGTGCCAGCAGCTTGTTTGGGACCACGAACACCGGGGAGCTGTTTTTT
cdr3_aa: CASSLFGTTNTGELFF
d_call: .
j_call: TRBJ2-2
v_call: TRBV5-8
clone_size: once

cdr3_nt: TGTGCCAGCAGCTTGGGCGGGGGAGGAGGCTACGAGCAGTACTTC
cdr3_aa: CASSLGGGGGYEQYF
d_call: TRBD2
j_call: TRBJ2-7
v_call: TRBV7-2
clone_size: .

cdr3_nt: TGTGCCAGCCCCCCTAATACGCAGTATTTT
cdr3_aa: CASPPNTQYF
d_call: .
j_call: TRBJ2-3
v_call: TRBV6-5
clone_size: .

cdr3_nt: TGTGCCAGCAGTGTTAAGACTTCCAACACCGGGGAGCTGTTTTTT
cdr3_aa: CASSVKTSNTGELFF
d_call: .
j_call: TRBJ2-2
v_call: TRBV2
clone_size: .

cdr3_nt: TGTGCCAGAGGAGGGGTGATAAGTCAGCCCCAGCATTTT
cdr3_aa: CARGGVISQPQHF
d_call: .
j_call: TRBJ1-5
v_call: TRBV7-9
clone_size: .

cdr3_nt: TGCGCCAGCAGCTGGGCGGGACACAACACCGGGGAGCTGTTTTTT
cdr3_aa: CASSWAGHNTGELFF
d_call: .
j_call: TRBJ2-2
v_call: TRBV5-1
clone_size: once

cdr3_nt: TGCAGTGCTCAGGGCAACGAGTGGGGCTACACCTTC
cdr3_aa: CSAQGNEWGYTF
d_call: .
j_call: TRBJ1-2
v_call: TRBV20-1
clone_size: .

cdr3_nt: TGTGCCAGCACCCCGGGACAGGGCCTTTCTGGGGAGCTGTTTTTT
cdr3_aa: CASTPGQGLSGELFF
d_call: TRBD1
j_call: TRBJ2-2
v_call: TRBV9
clone_size: .

cdr3_nt: TGCGCCAGCAGCGGGGGACAGGGCCTCTCCTACGAGCAGTACTTC
cdr3_aa: CASSGGQGLSYEQYF
d_call: TRBD1
j_call: TRBJ2-7
v_call: TRBV5-1
clone_size: .

cdr3_nt: TGTGCCAGCAGTGGACAGGTTTCCAATGAGCAGTTCTTC
cdr3_aa: CASSGQVSNEQFF
d_call: TRBD1
j_call: TRBJ2-1
v_call: TRBV12-3/TRBV12-4
clone_size: .

cdr3_nt: TGCGCCAGCAGCCAAGATTCCCACGCTTACTATGGCTACACCTTC
cdr3_aa: CASSQDSHAYYGYTF
d_call: .
j_call: TRBJ1-2
v_call: TRBV4-1
clone_size: few

cdr3_nt: TGTGCCAGCAGCCCTCACAGCGGGGGCGTCGGCTACACCTTC
cdr3_aa: CASSPHSGGVGYTF
d_call: .
j_call: TRBJ1-2
v_call: TRBV3-1
clone_size: .

cdr3_nt: TGTGCTTCATTTGCAGCAGGAGGAGATACGCAGTATTTT
cdr3_aa: CASFAAGGDTQYF
d_call: .
j_call: TRBJ2-3
v_call: TRBV12-5
clone_size: .

cdr3_nt: TGTGCCTGTAAAACCACCTACGAGCAGTACTTC
cdr3_aa: CACKTTYEQYF
d_call: .
j_call: TRBJ2-7
v_call: TRBV30
clone_size: .

cdr3_nt: TGTGCCAGCAGGCCCAGCGGGGGCGGCGAGCAGTACTTC
cdr3_aa: CASRPSGGGEQYF
d_call: TRBD2
j_call: TRBJ2-7
v_call: TRBV12-3/TRBV12-4
clone_size: .

cdr3_nt: TGTGCCACCAGCAGTGGCCAGGGGTACAATCAGCCCCAGCATTTT
cdr3_aa: CATSSGQGYNQPQHF
d_call: .
j_call: TRBJ1-5
v_call: TRBV15
clone_size: .

cdr3_nt: TGTGCCAGCAGCCTCGGACAGGGGACGTACCAAGAGACCCAGTACTTC
cdr3_aa: CASSLGQGTYQETQYF
d_call: TRBD1
j_call: TRBJ2-5
v_call: TRBV7-3
clone_size: .

cdr3_nt: TGCAGTGCCTCTTTCGAGGGAAACTCCTACAATGAGCAGTTCTTC
cdr3_aa: CSASFEGNSYNEQFF
d_call: .
j_call: TRBJ2-1
v_call: TRBV20-1
clone_size: .

cdr3_nt: TGCGCCAGCAGCCCAGAAGTGACAGGGGGCAGGGAGCAGTTCTTC
cdr3_aa: CASSPEVTGGREQFF
d_call: TRBD1
j_call: TRBJ2-1
v_call: TRBV5-1
clone_size: .

cdr3_nt: TGTGCCAGCAGTTACTCGACTAGTGGTAAAAACGAGCAGTACTTC
cdr3_aa: CASSYSTSGKNEQYF
d_call: .
j_call: TRBJ2-7
v_call: TRBV6-2/TRBV6-3
clone_size: .

cdr3_nt: TGTGCCTGGAGTGTACGAGGTCGAGACACAGATACGCAGTATTTT
cdr3_aa: CAWSVRGRDTDTQYF
d_call: .
j_call: TRBJ2-3
v_call: TRBV30
clone_size: .

cdr3_nt: TGTGCCAGCAGCTTAGGCGTACAGGAGGTAGAGACCCAGTACTTC
cdr3_aa: CASSLGVQEVETQYF
d_call: .
j_call: TRBJ2-5
v_call: TRBV7-9
clone_size: once

cdr3_nt: TGTGCCAGCAGCCACGCCGAGGGCTATGGCTACACCTTC
cdr3_aa: CASSHAEGYGYTF
d_call: .
j_call: TRBJ1-2
v_call: TRBV3-1
clone_size: .

cdr3_nt: TGTGCCAGCAGTTTACAGCCCCCGGGGACAGGGGTTTACGAGCAGTACTTC
cdr3_aa: CASSLQPPGTGVYEQYF
d_call: TRBD1
j_call: TRBJ2-7
v_call: TRBV12-3/TRBV12-4
clone_size: .

cdr3_nt: TGTGCCAGTAATTTGGGACAGGGCTACAATGAGCAGTTCTTC
cdr3_aa: CASNLGQGYNEQFF
d_call: TRBD1
j_call: TRBJ2-1
v_call: TRBV19
clone_size: .

cdr3_nt: TGCGCCAGCAGCCAAGACCGACAGCAGTGGGCTGGAAACACCATATATTTT
cdr3_aa: CASSQDRQQWAGNTIYF
d_call: .
j_call: TRBJ1-3
v_call: TRBV4-1
clone_size: .

cdr3_nt: TGTGCCTCAGAGCGGGATAGCACAGATACGCAGTATTTT
cdr3_aa: CASERDSTDTQYF
d_call: TRBD2
j_call: TRBJ2-3
v_call: TRBV30
clone_size: .

cdr3_nt: TGTGCCAGCAGCTTAACTAGCGGGAGTTCTATCTCTACCTACGAGCAGTACTTC
cdr3_aa: CASSLTSGSSISTYEQYF
d_call: TRBD2
j_call: TRBJ2-7
v_call: TRBV7-2
clone_size: .

cdr3_nt: TGTGCCAGCAGGCCCTTAGCGGGAGGGCCATTGTCCCAGTACTTC
cdr3_aa: CASRPLAGGPLSQYF
d_call: TRBD2
j_call: TRBJ2-5
v_call: TRBV3-1
clone_size: .

cdr3_nt: TGCAGTGCTTCGACAGGGGTAGTCTACGAGCAGTACTTC
cdr3_aa: CSASTGVVYEQYF
d_call: TRBD1
j_call: TRBJ2-7
v_call: TRBV20-1
clone_size: .

cdr3_nt: TGCAGTGCTTCGGGACCTAACTCCTACGAGCAGTACTTC
cdr3_aa: CSASGPNSYEQYF
d_call: .
j_call: TRBJ2-7
v_call: TRBV20-1
clone_size: .

cdr3_nt: TGTGCCAGCAGTAGACTAACAACTAATGAAAAACTGTTTTTT
cdr3_aa: CASSRLTTNEKLFF
d_call: .
j_call: TRBJ1-4
v_call: TRBV28
clone_size: .

cdr3_nt: TGCGCCAGCAGCTTGGGAACCGAGGAGGGAGAGCAGTACTTC
cdr3_aa: CASSLGTEEGEQYF
d_call: .
j_call: TRBJ2-7
v_call: TRBV5-1
clone_size: once

cdr3_nt: TGTGCCAGCACTCAGGATAGTGAGCAGTTCTTC
cdr3_aa: CASTQDSEQFF
d_call: .
j_call: TRBJ2-1
v_call: TRBV7-9
clone_size: .

cdr3_nt: TGCGCCAGCAGCCCCTTAGCGGGAGGGAAAGAGACCCAGTACTTC
cdr3_aa: CASSPLAGGKETQYF
d_call: TRBD2
j_call: TRBJ2-5
v_call: TRBV5-1
clone_size: .

cdr3_nt: TGCGCCAGCAGCTTCGACGGGAGAGACACCGGGGAGCTGTTTTTT
cdr3_aa: CASSFDGRDTGELFF
d_call: .
j_call: TRBJ2-2
v_call: TRBV5-1
clone_size: .